This entry lists 24 T cell receptor beta chains sequenced from one sample in a study of blood T cell repertoires in COVID-19. Assay used: immunoSEQ multiplex PCR; TCRdb lists only in-frame clones, some missing. The table records about 110,000 clones, around 64% of them present only once. Sequencing input: peripheral blood. The receptors originated from a woman between 35 and 50 years old with acute or convalescent COVID-19.

V usage is TRBV7-9 and J usage is TRBJ2-1; D is ambiguous. Germline-derived CDR1 and CDR2 are SEHNR and FQNEAQ (reference sequence). The V gene lost 2 bases and the J gene lost 9 bases, with 14 bases spanning the gap. CDR3 size: 14 residues. The CDR3 region is CASSLLGTAVEQFF. The CDR3 DNA reads as TGTGCCAGCAGCTTATTGGGTACGGCGGTTGAGCAGTTCTTC.

Points on this clone: This specimen includes other DNA sequences encoding the same CDR3. The chain recombines TRBV28 with TRBJ1-2; 9 nucleotides align to TRBD1. The CDR3 is 13 residues long. V lost 6 bases to trimming and J lost 4 bases; unmatched junction nucleotides: 3. Germline V CDR1 and CDR2: MDHEN, SYDVKM. In DNA form, the CDR3 reads TGTGCCAGCAGGCCGGGACAGGGCTATGGCTACACCTTC. The encoded protein is CASRPGQGYGYTF.

The gene calls are TRBV30 and TRBJ1-4; 7 bases agree with TRBD1. J was trimmed by 5 bases and V by 4 bases; bases with no gene match: 7. This CDR3 has 14 amino acids. The germline gives CDR1 GTSNPN, CDR2 SVGIG (reference sequence). The CDR3 here is CAWTRGTANEKLFF. In DNA, the CDR3 is TGTGCCTGGACCAGGGGGACAGCCAATGAAAAACTGTTTTTT.

The genes are TRBV6-2 or TRBV6-3 and TRBJ1-6, with D tentatively TRBD1 (5 bases). The CDR3 runs to 14 residues. V lost 2 bases to trimming and J lost 7 bases, with 9 bases between them. Per the germline V gene, CDR1 is MNHEY and CDR2 is SVGEGT. CDR3 nucleotides: TGTGCCAGCAGTTACGGCAGGGAAAATTCACCCCTCCACTTT. It is translated as CASSYGRENSPLHF.

The chain employs TRBV5-1 and TRBJ1-3; no clear D gene. The CDR3 is 16 amino acids. Trimming took off 0 bases at V and 2 bases at J, with 12 bases between the two ends. Germline V lookup: CDR1 SGHRS, CDR2 YFSETQ. In DNA form, the CDR3 reads TGCGCCAGCAGCTTGGCCGAGACGGGGACTGGAAACACCATATATTTT. This codes for CASSLAETGTGNTIYF. Full variable domain (outside the CDR3, taken from reference TRBV5-1 and TRBJ1-3): KAGVTQTPRYLIKTRGQQVTLSCSPISGHRSVSWYQQTPGQGLQFLFEYFSETQRNKGNFPGRFSGRQFSNSRSEMNVSTLELGDSALYLCASSLAETGTGNTIYFGEGSWLTVV.

This clone was picked up many times. V is TRBV11-2 and J is TRBJ2-1, with D possibly TRBD1 on 6 matching bases. Deletions cut 5 bases from V and 5 bases from J, with 13 bases between. Germline-derived CDR1 and CDR2 are SGHAT and FQNNGV. The CDR3 has 14 amino acids. CDR3 coding DNA: TGTGCCAGCAGCCCAGAGGGGGTCCACAATGAGCAGTTCTTC. This encodes CASSPEGVHNEQFF.

This clone was seen only once. The chain couples TRBV19 to TRBJ2-5; 7 positions match TRBD2. The CDR3 is 15 amino acids. Germline values: CDR1 LNHDA, CDR2 SQIVND (reference sequence). V lost 7 bases and J lost 9; bases outside the gene matches: 17. CDR3 sequence (DNA): TGTGCCAGTAAACCCACTATTCTGGCGGGGGAGGCCCAGTACTTC. This encodes CASKPTILAGEAQYF.

The chain links TRBV5-1 to TRBJ1-3, with 7 nucleotides matching TRBD1. Germline V lookup: CDR1 SGHRS, CDR2 YFSETQ. J was trimmed by 4 bases and V by 0 bases; bases with no gene match: 10. The CDR3 extends over 17 amino acids. CDR3 region: CASSLAPRQGVGNTIYF. CDR3 bases: TGCGCCAGCAGCTTGGCCCCTCGACAGGGTGTGGGAAACACCATATATTTT.

The count of this clone is one. The chain uses TRBV13 and TRBJ1-5, with D possibly TRBD1 on 6 matching bases. Germline CDR1 PRHDT, CDR2 FYEKMQ (reference sequence). The CDR3 sequence is 20 residues long. Trimming stripped 3 bases from V and 0 bases from J, with 24 bases between. The CDR3, as DNA: TGTGCCAGCAGCTTCCCCCCGGGACAACACGTTGGGTATAGCAATCAGCCCCAGCATTTT. Amino acid sequence: CASSFPPGQHVGYSNQPQHF.

This clone was found many times. This chain links TRBV7-9 with TRBJ2-2; D not certain. Germline values: CDR1 SEHNR, CDR2 FQNEAQ (reference sequence). The CDR3 extends over 16 amino acids. The V end lost 1 base, the J end lost 2 bases, and 11 bases lay between the germline ends. The CDR3: CASSLGPTDNTGELFF. CDR3 sequence (DNA): TGTGCCAGCAGCTTAGGACCAACAGATAACACCGGGGAGCTGTTTTTT.

The rearrangement uses TRBV7-9 and TRBJ1-2, with TRBD1 identical over 9 bases. CDR1 SEHNR and CDR2 FQNEAQ come from the germline V gene (reference sequence). V was clipped by 6 bases and J by 3 bases; unmatched bases: 5. The CDR3 consists of 14 residues. In DNA, the CDR3 is TGTGCCAGCAGGCGACAGGGGGAGGACTATGGCTACACCTTC. It specifies CASRRQGEDYGYTF.

This clone was picked up a small number of times. The V call is TRBV4-2, the J call TRBJ2-3; possible D gene TRBD2, 6 bases. Trimming pared 3 bases from V and 4 bases from J, leaving 8 bases between. The CDR3 extends over 13 amino acids. The germline gives CDR1 LGHNA, CDR2 YNFKEQ. CDR3 region: CASSQEGPDTQYF. DNA of the CDR3: TGTGCCAGCAGCCAGGAGGGACCAGATACGCAGTATTTT.

The gene calls are TRBV6-5 and TRBJ1-6, with 10 bases that match TRBD1. CDR3 length: 15 amino acids. CDR1 and CDR2 from the germline V gene are MNHEY and SVGAGI. Germline trimming cut 2 bases from V and 9 bases from J; bases unmatched to any gene: 4. The CDR3 DNA follows: TGTGCCAGCAGTTACGGAGGGACAGGGGTTTCACCCCTCCACTTT. It specifies CASSYGGTGVSPLHF.

This clone was seen just once. The V call is TRBV2, the J call TRBJ1-5; D remains unclear. The CDR3 is 14 amino acids. Per the germline V gene, CDR1 is SNHLY and CDR2 is FYNNEI. V was clipped by 4 bases and J by 1 base, with 8 bases between them. Here the CDR3 DNA reads TGTGCCAGCAGTGCAGTTCACAGCAATCAGCCCCAGCATTTT. It yields the protein CASSAVHSNQPQHF.

The chain carries TRBV5-1 and TRBJ2-1, with 7 bases aligning to TRBD1. Germline CDR1 is SGHRS and CDR2 is YFSETQ. This CDR3 is 16 amino acids long. Trimming cost V 0 bases and J 3 bases; bases outside gene matches: 6. CDR3 loop: CASSLVAGGSYNEQFF. DNA of the CDR3: TGCGCCAGCAGCTTGGTGGCAGGGGGTAGCTACAATGAGCAGTTCTTC.

This chain uses TRBV6-5 with TRBJ1-2; D not certain. Trimming stripped 5 bases from V and 2 bases from J, with 9 bases between. The CDR3 length is 13 residues. The V gene's germline CDR1 is MNHEY and CDR2 SVGAGI. The chain's CDR3 is CASSISSNYGYTF. In DNA, the CDR3 is TGTGCCAGCAGTATTTCCTCCAACTATGGCTACACCTTC.

CDR3 sequence (DNA): TGTGCCAGCAGCCAAGTGAGGGTACAAGAGACCCAGTACTTC. It encodes CASSQVRVQETQYF. The chain uses TRBV3-1 (or the pseudogene TRBV3-2) and TRBJ2-5, with D perhaps TRBD2 (5 bases). This CDR3 comprises 14 residues. The germline V and J ends were trimmed by 1 base and 2 bases, with 8 bases remaining between them. CDR1 and CDR2 (germline): LGHDT, YNNKEL (reference sequence).

The chain carries TRBV4-1 and TRBJ2-4; D gene unclear. The ends were cut back, 0 bases at V and 2 bases at J, with 11 bases in the middle. The CDR3 has 16 amino acids. Germline V gene lookup returns CDR1 MGHRA and CDR2 YSYEKL. The CDR3 loop reads CASSQDHSLPKNIQYF. In DNA form, the CDR3 reads TGCGCCAGCAGCCAAGACCACAGCTTACCCAAAAACATTCAGTACTTC.

The chain carries TRBV2 and TRBJ2-3, with TRBD2 matching 10 bases. The V gene end was trimmed by 3 bases and the J gene end by 0 bases; junction bases not matched to a gene: 6. Looked up from germline, CDR1 is SNHLY and CDR2 is FYNNEI. This CDR3 has 17 residues. The CDR3 spells CASSDRTSGPSTDTQYF. Written as DNA, the CDR3 is TGTGCCAGCAGTGACCGGACTAGCGGTCCTAGCACAGATACGCAGTATTTT. The full variable domain, in which reference TRBV2 and TRBJ2-3 provide the parts outside the CDR3, is EPEVTQTPSHQVTQMGQEVILRCVPISNHLYFYWYRQILGQKVEFLVSFYNNEISEKSEIFDDQFSVERPDGSNFTLKIRSTKLEDSAMYFCASSDRTSGPSTDTQYFGPGTRLTVL.

The chain employs TRBV11-2 and TRBJ1-2; D unresolved. Germline CDR1 SGHAT, CDR2 FQNNGV. CDR3 size: 13 residues. V was cut by 5 bases and J by 2 bases, with 9 bases left in between. The CDR3 sequence: CASSPHKNYGYTF. The CDR3 region has the DNA TGTGCCAGCAGCCCTCACAAAAACTATGGCTACACCTTC.

The chain recombines TRBV4-3 with TRBJ2-2; a possible D gene is TRBD1 (5 bases). The CDR3 extends over 14 amino acids. V shed 1 base and J shed 7 bases, with 10 bases lying between them. CDR1 is LGHNA and CDR2 is YSLEER in the germline V gene. CDR3 amino acids: CASSQVAGNGELFF. In nucleotides, the CDR3 is TGCGCCAGCAGCCAAGTGGCAGGGAACGGGGAGCTGTTTTTT.

This clone was detected only a few times. The chain combines TRBV7-6 with TRBJ1-5; TRBD1 might be the D (6 bases). Per the germline V gene, CDR1 is SGHVS and CDR2 is FNYEAQ. The CDR3 sequence is 18 residues long. V was clipped by 5 bases and J by 4 bases, with 24 bases between them. CDR3 region: CASSPIRRVNRENQPQHF. CDR3 in DNA: TGTGCCAGCAGCCCCATTCGGCGAGTTAACAGGGAGAATCAGCCCCAGCATTTT. The entire variable domain, with the rest obtained from reference TRBV7-6 and TRBJ1-5, is as follows: GAGVSQSPRYKVTKRGQDVALRCDPISGHVSLYWYRQALGQGPEFLTYFNYEAQQDKSGLPNDRFSAERPEGSISTLTIQRTEQRDSAMYRCASSPIRRVNRENQPQHFGDGTRLSIL.

V gene TRBV12-3 or TRBV12-4 combines with J gene TRBJ1-6; TRBD1 matches 7 bases. The V and J ends lost 5 bases and 11 bases, in that order; junction bases with no gene match: 3. The CDR3 is 12 amino acids. The CDR3 is CASSLQGPPLHF. The CDR3 DNA sequence: TGTGCCAGCAGTCTACAGGGGCCACCCCTCCACTTT.

This chain uses TRBV28 with TRBJ1-5; 10 positions match TRBD1. This CDR3 comprises 13 residues. CDR1 and CDR2 from the germline V gene are MDHEN and SYDVKM. Trimming cost V 6 bases and J 9 bases; bases outside gene matches: 5. The DNA for the CDR3 is TGTGCCAGCAGAGGACAGGGGGAGACGCCCCAGCATTTT. Residues: CASRGQGETPQHF.